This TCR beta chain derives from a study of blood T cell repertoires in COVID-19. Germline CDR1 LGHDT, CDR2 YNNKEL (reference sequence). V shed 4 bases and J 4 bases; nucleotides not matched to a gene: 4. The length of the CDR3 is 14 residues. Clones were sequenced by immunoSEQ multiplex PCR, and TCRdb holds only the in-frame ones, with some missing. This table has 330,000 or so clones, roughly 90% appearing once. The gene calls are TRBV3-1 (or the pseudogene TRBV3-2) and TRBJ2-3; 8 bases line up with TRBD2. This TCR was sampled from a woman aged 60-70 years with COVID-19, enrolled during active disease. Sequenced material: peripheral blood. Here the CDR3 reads CASSLSGGPDTQYF. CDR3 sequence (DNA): TGTGCCAGCAGCCTTTCGGGGGGGCCAGATACGCAGTATTTT.